The 30 T cell receptor beta chains below all came from one sample that was sequenced in a study of T cells in localized non-small cell lung cancer. Only in-frame clones appear in the TCRdb table, and some are missing; sequencing was by immunoSEQ multiplex PCR. The sample includes approximately 4,200 clones, approximately 93% of them seen just once. This specimen was peripheral blood, taken before any cancer treatment. Receptors were obtained from a woman aged 40-70 years with stage I lung adenocarcinoma.

The rearrangement joins TRBV5-1 to TRBJ2-5; D unresolved. The CDR3 sequence is 16 residues long. Looked up from germline, CDR1 is SGHRS and CDR2 is YFSETQ. Trimming shortened V by 0 bases and J by 2 bases, and 14 bases separated the two germline ends. The CDR3, as DNA: TGCGCCAGCAGCTTGGGGATTAGCCGGGCACAAGAGACCCAGTACTTC. This translates into CASSLGISRAQETQYF.

The V and J genes are TRBV5-1 and TRBJ2-3, with D possibly TRBD2 on 5 matching bases. The CDR3 runs 17 residues. The V end was cut by 0 bases, the J end by 0 bases, with 14 bases between. Germline V gene data show CDR1 as SGHRS and CDR2 as YFSETQ. In DNA form, the CDR3 reads TGCGCCAGCAGCTTGGGGAATAGCGCTGTTAGCACAGATACGCAGTATTTT. Protein: CASSLGNSAVSTDTQYF.

This clone was counted a single time. This chain joins TRBV2 and TRBJ1-1; the match to TRBD1 covers 7 bases. After removal of 9 bases from V and 3 bases from J, the junction contained 7 bases not matched to a gene. This CDR3 spans 13 amino acids. Per germline, CDR1 SNHLY and CDR2 FYNNEI. The DNA for the CDR3 is TGTGCCAGGCACAGGGGAGGGGACACTGAAGCTTTCTTT. Protein sequence: CARHRGGDTEAFF.

The chain carries TRBV28 and TRBJ2-7, with TRBD2 matching over 12 bases. The CDR3 extends over 13 amino acids. J gave up 3 bases and V 11 bases, and 5 bases lay outside the gene matches. Germline lookup yields CDR1 MDHEN and CDR2 SYDVKM. Written as DNA, the CDR3 is TGTGCCTGCCTAGCGGGAGGGAGCTACGAGCAGTACTTC. Its translation is CACLAGGSYEQYF.

The CDR3 nucleotides read TGTGCCAGCAGTTACTGGACTAGCGGGCACAATGAGCAGTTCTTC. Translated, it gives CASSYWTSGHNEQFF. The chain couples TRBV6-6 to TRBJ2-1; 11 bases align to TRBD2. The CDR3 extends over 15 amino acids. The germline gives CDR1 MNHNY, CDR2 SVGAGI (reference sequence). The V and J ends lost 1 base and 5 bases, in that order; junction bases with no gene match: 1.

The chain combines TRBV30 with TRBJ2-1, with D uncertain. Germline V lookup: CDR1 GTSNPN, CDR2 SVGIG (reference sequence). The CDR3 length is 14 residues. The germline V and J ends were trimmed by 3 bases and 0 bases, with 9 bases remaining between them. Written as DNA, the CDR3 is TGTGCCTGGAGGGGGTCCCACTCCTACAATGAGCAGTTCTTC. Translating it yields CAWRGSHSYNEQFF.

This clone came up a few times. The genes are TRBV4-1 and TRBJ2-2; no firm D call. This CDR3 region has 14 residues. V shed 5 bases and J shed 1 base, with 8 bases lying between them. CDR1 and CDR2 (germline): MGHRA, YSYEKL. CDR3: CASSELRNTGELFF. DNA of the CDR3: TGCGCCAGCAGCGAGTTAAGGAACACCGGGGAGCTGTTTTTT.

The V and J genes are TRBV19 and TRBJ2-7; D is ambiguous. This CDR3 has 11 amino acids. CDR1 is LNHDA and CDR2 is SQIVND in the germline V gene (reference sequence). Trimming left V 3 bases short and J 7 bases short, with 7 bases between. CDR3 residues: CASSISGEQYF. CDR3 DNA sequence: TGTGCCAGTAGTATCTCGGGTGAGCAGTACTTC.

The rearrangement uses TRBV6-5 and TRBJ1-3; D is undetermined. The CDR3 runs to 12 residues. Germline values: CDR1 MNHEY, CDR2 SVGAGI. Trimming pared 7 bases from V and 4 bases from J, leaving 8 bases between. The DNA for the CDR3 is TGTGCCAGCACGGCACCCGGAAACACCATATATTTT. Protein product: CASTAPGNTIYF.

In this sample, this clone turned up once. V and J are TRBV6-5 and TRBJ1-1; no clear D gene. Trimming pared 0 bases from V and 5 bases from J, leaving 10 bases between. This CDR3 is built from 14 residues. CDR1 is MNHEY and CDR2 is SVGAGI in the germline V gene. In nucleotides, the CDR3 is TGTGCCAGCAGTTACTCGAGTAAGTTTACTGAAGCTTTCTTT. It is translated as CASSYSSKFTEAFF.

The chain is built from TRBV11-3 and TRBJ2-1; TRBD1 or TRBD2 may be the D gene (5 bases each). Trimming shortened V by 5 bases and J by 5 bases, and 13 bases separated the two germline ends. The CDR3 sequence is 14 residues long. Germline V gives CDR1 SGHNT, CDR2 YENEEA. The CDR3 is CASSPGGGDNEQFF. Here the CDR3 DNA reads TGTGCCAGCAGCCCCGGTGGGGGTGACAATGAGCAGTTCTTC.

The chain couples TRBV14 to TRBJ1-2; 9 bases align to TRBD1. Germline CDR1 is SGHDN and CDR2 is FVKESK. V lost 4 bases to trimming and J lost 1 base; unmatched junction nucleotides: 7. CDR3 length equals 16 residues. Here the CDR3 reads CASSPSGTGNNYGYTF. CDR3 DNA: TGTGCCAGCAGCCCATCCGGGACAGGGAATAACTATGGCTACACCTTC.

The rearrangement joins TRBV7-3 to TRBJ2-1, with 9 bases aligning to TRBD2. Germline assignment: CDR1 SGHTA and CDR2 FQGTGA. V was clipped by 1 base and J by 6 bases; unmatched bases: 4. This CDR3 comprises 15 residues. CDR3 loop: CASSLRAGGGNEQFF. As DNA, the CDR3 is TGTGCCAGCAGCTTAAGGGCGGGAGGGGGCAATGAGCAGTTCTTC.

The genes are TRBV30 and TRBJ2-5, with D unclear. Germline CDR1 is GTSNPN and CDR2 is SVGIG (reference sequence). The CDR3 totals 15 residues. V was trimmed by 3 bases and J by 4 bases, leaving 18 bases between them. The DNA for the CDR3 is TGTGCCTGGAGCGAAATGATTGGGGTTGGAGAGACCCAGTACTTC. This translates into CAWSEMIGVGETQYF.

The chain carries TRBV15 and TRBJ1-5; 8 bases are a match to TRBD1. The CDR3 is 14 amino acids. Unmatched junction bases numbered 5, after V lost 3 bases and J lost 7 bases. Germline lookup yields CDR1 LNHNV and CDR2 YYDKDF (reference sequence). The DNA for the CDR3 is TGTGCCACCAGCAGGGGACAGGACCGACAGCCCCAGCATTTT. As protein: CATSRGQDRQPQHF.

The chain joins TRBV6-1 to TRBJ2-7; weak D call: TRBD2 (5 bases). The germline V and J ends were trimmed by 6 bases and 2 bases, with 17 bases remaining between them. In germline, CDR1 is MNHNS, CDR2 SASEGT. This CDR3 region has 15 residues. The CDR3: CASSRPSRLPYEQYF. CDR3 in DNA: TGTGCCAGCAGCAGACCTAGCCGTTTACCCTACGAGCAGTACTTC.

CDR3 coding DNA: TGCGCCAGCAATCGGGACAGCGGCTACGAGCAGTACTTC. Encoded protein: CASNRDSGYEQYF. The V call is TRBV4-1, the J call TRBJ2-7; 7 nucleotides align to TRBD1. CDR3 length: 13 residues. The ends lost 7 bases at V and 3 bases at J; junction bases unmatched: 6. Germline V gene data show CDR1 as MGHRA and CDR2 as YSYEKL.

V usage is TRBV5-1 and J usage is TRBJ2-7; 10 bases agree with TRBD2. Germline values: CDR1 SGHRS, CDR2 YFSETQ. V was clipped by 2 bases and J by 1 base; unmatched bases: 3. The CDR3 sequence is 15 residues long. In DNA, the CDR3 is TGCGCCAGCAGCTTTGCTAGCGGGAGATCCTACGAGCAGTACTTC. Amino acids: CASSFASGRSYEQYF.

The chain is built from TRBV6-1 and TRBJ1-5, with D hard to call. The CDR3 extends over 16 amino acids. Looked up from germline, CDR1 is MNHNS and CDR2 is SASEGT. Trimming left V 0 bases short and J 7 bases short, with 16 bases between. CDR3 nucleotide sequence: TGTGCCAGCAGTGAAGCAGGAGCGTGGGTGTCGCAGCCCCAGCATTTT. It translates to CASSEAGAWVSQPQHF.

This rearrangement joins TRBV27 to TRBJ2-1, with 9 bases identical to TRBD2. The CDR3 length is 16 residues. Germline CDR1 reads MNHEY; CDR2 reads SMNVEV (reference sequence). V lost 2 bases, J lost 5 bases, and 7 bases stayed unmatched. CDR3 loop: CASSLTGLAQDNEQFF. The CDR3 coding sequence is TGTGCCAGCAGTTTAACGGGACTAGCTCAGGACAATGAGCAGTTCTTC.

The chain is built from TRBV18 and TRBJ1-2, with unresolved D. The ends were cut back, 1 base at V and 0 bases at J, with 15 bases in the middle. CDR1 is KGHSH and CDR2 is LQKENI in the germline V gene. The CDR3 is 17 residues long. CDR3 bases: TGTGCCAGCTCACCACAGGGCCCTAAACCCTCTAACTATGGCTACACCTTC. Its translation: CASSPQGPKPSNYGYTF.

In its sample, this clone was seen once. The rearrangement joins TRBV5-1 to TRBJ2-4; a weak D match, TRBD1 (5 bases). V lost 4 bases to trimming and J lost 0 bases, with 14 bases between them. CDR1 is SGHRS and CDR2 is YFSETQ in the germline V gene. The CDR3 contains 16 residues. The CDR3 nucleotides read TGCGCCAGCAGCGTTGCCCTGGACATAGCCAAAAACATTCAGTACTTC. Translated: CASSVALDIAKNIQYF.

This CDR3 is CASSEVTSGYNEQFF. The CDR3 DNA reads as TGCGCCAGCAGCGAGGTGACTAGCGGCTACAATGAGCAGTTCTTC. The genes are TRBV5-1 and TRBJ2-1; the match to TRBD2 covers 9 bases. Per the germline V gene, CDR1 is SGHRS and CDR2 is YFSETQ. The junction had 5 bases not matched to a gene; V was cut back by 4 bases and J by 3 bases. There are 15 residues in the CDR3.

The chain links TRBV4-2 to TRBJ2-7; no reliable D call. This CDR3 region has 17 residues. Germline values: CDR1 LGHNA, CDR2 YNFKEQ. Trimming took 0 bases from V and 2 from J, leaving 17 bases between them. The CDR3 protein is CASSQDGEAEVPYEQYF. The CDR3 DNA reads TGTGCCAGCAGCCAAGACGGCGAAGCCGAGGTCCCCTACGAGCAGTACTTC.

The J gene is TRBJ2-5, the V gene TRBV27; D possibly uses TRBD1 or TRBD2 (7 bases each). CDR1 MNHEY and CDR2 SMNVEV come from the germline V gene (reference sequence). CDR3 length: 16 amino acids. V lost 5 bases to trimming and J lost 5 bases, with 21 bases between them. As DNA, the CDR3 is TGTGCCAGCAGTAAGGGGGAGGGGGCGGGAGAGGAGACCCAGTACTTC. This sequence encodes CASSKGEGAGEETQYF.

This rearrangement joins TRBV5-8 to TRBJ1-1; D is unresolved. Between the trimmed V and J ends, which lost 0 bases and 2 bases, there was a span of 11 bases. Germline CDR1 is SGHTS and CDR2 is YDEGEE. The CDR3 loop spans 15 amino acids. CDR3 DNA: TGTGCCAGCAGCTTGGGAGGAGGTTTAAACACTGAAGCTTTCTTT. As protein: CASSLGGGLNTEAFF.

This chain joins TRBV6-5 and TRBJ2-1; D is possibly TRBD2 (5 bases). This CDR3 is 14 amino acids long. CDR1 is MNHEY, CDR2 SVGAGI, per germline. The V end lost 6 bases, the J end lost 10 bases, and 19 bases lay between the germline ends. The CDR3 sequence is CASRTGLAFEEQFF. CDR3 DNA: TGTGCCAGCAGGACCGGACTCGCCTTCGAGGAGCAGTTCTTC.

This clone was detected a few times. V and J are TRBV27 and TRBJ2-2, with a tentative D call TRBD2 (5 bases). Germline values: CDR1 MNHEY, CDR2 SMNVEV (reference sequence). The CDR3 totals 14 residues. Trimming shortened V by 7 bases and J by 0 bases, and 9 bases separated the two germline ends. CDR3 DNA: TGTGCCAGCAAGGACTGGGCGAACACCGGGGAGCTGTTTTTT. This codes for CASKDWANTGELFF.

The chain combines TRBV4-1 with TRBJ2-1; TRBD2 agrees at 15 bases. Germline values: CDR1 MGHRA, CDR2 YSYEKL. J was trimmed by 2 bases and V by 4 bases; bases with no gene match: 3. The CDR3 runs 17 residues. CDR3 loop: CASSPGLAGGPYNEQFF. CDR3 DNA sequence: TGCGCCAGCAGCCCGGGACTAGCGGGAGGCCCCTACAATGAGCAGTTCTTC.

This chain joins TRBV7-9 and TRBJ1-4; D gene uncertain. This CDR3 spans 16 amino acids. In germline, CDR1 is SEHNR, CDR2 FQNEAQ (reference sequence). With 5 bases removed from V and 2 bases from J, the gap between germline ends came to 15 bases. The CDR3 region is CASSDPRSSTNEKLFF. Here the CDR3 DNA reads TGTGCCAGCAGCGACCCTCGTAGTTCGACTAATGAAAAACTGTTTTTT.